This TCR beta chain was sequenced during a study of T cells in Graves' hyperthyroidism and ophthalmopathy. Amplification targeted TCR beta CDR3 regions from RNA transcripts. RT-PCR in the first round (using the HTBI primer set) targeted the TCR CDR3. TCRdb used MiXCR to reprocess the multiplex PCR reads, holding one entry per CDR3 protein. The sample contains roughly 250,000 distinct CDR3 sequences, 20% to 25% of which appear only once. General study results and limits: Ophthalmopathy and stable hyperthyroidism were separated by a 13 V-J model. The majority of expanded thyroid clonotypes above 0.001 also appeared in blood. Ophthalmopathy, which appeared later, was predicted by the model a median 6.5 months before onset.

As for this clonotype: The antigen is undetermined.

Unmatched junction bases numbered 11, after V lost 5 bases and J lost 8 bases. The V gene's germline CDR1 is WNHNN and CDR2 SYGVQD (reference sequence). This CDR3 is built from 15 residues. Patients affected by ophthalmopathy presented a Clinical Activity Score of at least 3, a NOSPECS grade of at least 4, and disease duration below 3 months. The V gene is TRBV10-1, the J gene TRBJ2-3; 9 bases are a match to TRBD1. The sample taken for sequencing was blood. The receptor was derived from a young man with Graves' ophthalmopathy. This CDR3 is CASSKTGTGMGTQYF. The CDR3 nucleotides read TGCGCCAGCAGTAAAACCGGGACAGGGATGGGTACGCAGTATTTT.